The rows below give T cell receptor beta chains drawn from one sample of a study of blood T cell repertoires in COVID-19. The protocol was immunoSEQ multiplex PCR, while the TCRdb copy is restricted to in-frame clones and leaves out a portion. This sample has approximately 470,000 clones; 70% to 90% occur once, and the top ten carry roughly 3.2%. Source material: peripheral blood. The receptors derive from a human donor in a cohort sampled during active COVID-19. CDR3s leave out the opening cysteine and the closing phenylalanine or tryptophan. Fields, in order: V gene, J gene, CDR3 protein.

>TRBV10-3|TRBJ2-1
AIKLSGSNIHEQF
>TRBV9|TRBJ2-5
ASSVGGGTQETQY
>TRBV6-6|TRBJ2-3
ASSYGLAGATDTQY
>TRBV4-3|TRBJ2-1
ASSQAPGGPDEQF
>TRBV5-4|TRBJ2-3
ASRSGQGATDTQY
>TRBV3-1/TRBV3-2|TRBJ2-7
ASSHSGLAGYLQY
>TRBV27|TRBJ1-2
ASSLNRDRGRGYGYT
>TRBV10-2|TRBJ2-2
ASTGTHTGELF
>TRBV5-1|TRBJ2-1
ASSSLDKREQF
>TRBV9|TRBJ2-3
ASSVLAFRLPDTQY
>TRBV6-5|TRBJ2-7
ASSDSGLTYEQY
>TRBV7-3|TRBJ2-2
ASSLRIWSGELF
>TRBV3-1/TRBV3-2|TRBJ1-6
ASSPWTEGSPLH
>TRBV28|TRBJ1-5
ASSLRDRPTDVNQPQH
>TRBV7-9|TRBJ2-1
ASSLHPGLAGIYNEQF
>TRBV6-2/TRBV6-3|TRBJ2-1
ASSPDRFEQF
>TRBV25-1|TRBJ2-3
ASRGTSGSTDTQY
>TRBV28|TRBJ1-1
ATWGGADTEAF
>TRBV11-2|TRBJ1-1
ASRGQGGTEAF
>TRBV30|TRBJ1-2
AWKKGYGYT
>TRBV6-2/TRBV6-3|TRBJ1-1
ASSSDKNTEAF
>TRBV6-5|TRBJ2-2
ASNRGGAGAGELF
>TRBV5-1|TRBJ1-1
ASSLNGGLGTEAF
>TRBV5-1|TRBJ2-1
ASSLEGQGITEQF
>TRBV25-1|TRBJ2-7
ASSGQFYEQY
>TRBV10-3|TRBJ1-2
AISDGQGARGYT
>TRBV19|TRBJ1-1
ASRLPGTGLTF
>TRBV28|TRBJ1-4
ASRLGGAGEKLF
>TRBV6-1|TRBJ1-5
ASSEAAVNQPQH
>TRBV30|TRBJ2-7
AWSPSRTSVPYEQY
>TRBV27|TRBJ1-2
ASSTGAVGYT
>TRBV24-1|TRBJ2-1
ATSDSKAVNYNEQF
>TRBV19|TRBJ1-5
ASSMANQPQH
>TRBV19|TRBJ1-3
ASARHLTGDQTYSGNTIY
>TRBV30|TRBJ2-1
AWSVPPREVLYNEQF
>TRBV2|TRBJ2-7
ASSFSGSSYEQY
>TRBV27|TRBJ2-6
ASSLQSGANVLT
>TRBV4-1|TRBJ1-2
ASSPEHRVDGFTYGYT
>TRBV11-2|TRBJ2-1
ASSPGAGDYNEQF
>TRBV9|TRBJ2-3
ASSVALRSTDTQY
>TRBV6-5|TRBJ1-1
ASSPIRGTNTEAF
>TRBV30|TRBJ1-5
AWSPPGGSGQPQH
>TRBV5-1|TRBJ2-2
ASSLEASGNTGELF
>TRBV7-2|TRBJ1-2
ASSPRQDLANYGYT
>TRBV5-1|TRBJ2-7
ASSLRDKAYEQY
>TRBV11-3|TRBJ2-3
ASSSPTGPPDTQY
>TRBV9|TRBJ2-7
ASSVGQASYEQY
>TRBV5-1|TRBJ2-7
ASSTDGLAGKTYEQY
>TRBV6-5|TRBJ1-5
ASGAGGGNQPQH
>TRBV5-1|TRBJ1-1
ASRRILTTEAF
>TRBV7-2|TRBJ1-1
ASTPSPNTEAF
>TRBV27|TRBJ2-3
ASSSPRGHTDTQY
>TRBV13|TRBJ1-6
ASSLVPGEGSPLH